This T cell receptor beta chain was recorded in a study of T cells in Graves' hyperthyroidism and ophthalmopathy. For this clonotype: One junction end disagrees with the germline gene, perhaps due to a read error.

RNA transcripts served as the template for amplifying TCR beta CDR3 regions. Initially, a first-round RT-PCR of the TCR CDR3 employed the HTBI primer set. TCRdb reprocessed the multiplex PCR reads with MiXCR, giving one entry per CDR3 protein. The table has fewer than 200,000 distinct CDR3 sequences, approximately 15% seen once. The CDR3 spans 13 residues. The germline CDR1 and CDR2 sequences are SEHNR and FQNEAQ (reference sequence). The clonotype was recovered from a woman in her fifties or sixties with Graves' hyperthyroidism. What was sequenced was blood. The V call is TRBV7-9, the J call TRBJ1-3; a possible D gene is TRBD1 (5 bases). The CDR3 spells CASSFSGGNTINF. CDR3 bases: TGTGCCAGCAGCTTTTCCGGGGGAAACACCATAAATTTT. The variable domain in full, with the rest retrieved from reference TRBV7-9 and TRBJ1-3, is DTGVSQNPRHKITKRGQNVTFRCDPISEHNRLYWYRQTLGQGPEFLTYFQNEAQLEKSRLLSDRFSAERPKGSFSTLEIQRTEQGDSAMYLCASSFSGGNTINFGEGSWLTVV.